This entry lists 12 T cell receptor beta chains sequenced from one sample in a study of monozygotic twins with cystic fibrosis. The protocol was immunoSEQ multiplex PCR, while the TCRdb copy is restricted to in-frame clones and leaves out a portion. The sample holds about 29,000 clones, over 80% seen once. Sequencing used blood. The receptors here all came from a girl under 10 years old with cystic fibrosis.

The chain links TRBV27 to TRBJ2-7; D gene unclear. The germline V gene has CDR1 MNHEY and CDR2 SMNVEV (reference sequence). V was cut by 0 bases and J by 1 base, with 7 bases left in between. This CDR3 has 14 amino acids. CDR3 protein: CASSLSAESYEQYF. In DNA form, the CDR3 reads TGTGCCAGCAGTTTATCGGCGGAGTCCTACGAGCAGTACTTC.

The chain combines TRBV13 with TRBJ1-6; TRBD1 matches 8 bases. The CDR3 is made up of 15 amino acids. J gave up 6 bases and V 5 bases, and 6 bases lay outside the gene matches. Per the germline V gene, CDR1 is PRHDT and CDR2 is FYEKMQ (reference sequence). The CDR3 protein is CASSTRDRINSPLHF. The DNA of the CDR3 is TGTGCCAGCAGCACCCGGGACAGGATTAATTCACCCCTCCACTTT. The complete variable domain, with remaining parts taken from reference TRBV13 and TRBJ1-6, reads AAGVIQSPRHLIKEKRETATLKCYPIPRHDTVYWYQQGPGQDPQFLISFYEKMQSDKGSIPDRFSAQQFSDYHSELNMSSLELGDSALYFCASSTRDRINSPLHFGNGTRLTVT.

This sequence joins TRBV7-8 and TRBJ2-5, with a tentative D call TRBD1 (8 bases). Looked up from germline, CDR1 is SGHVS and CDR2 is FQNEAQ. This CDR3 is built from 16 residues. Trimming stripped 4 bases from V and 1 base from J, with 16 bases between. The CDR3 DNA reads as TGTGCCAGCAGCTGGCAGGACAGGGAGGGCCAAGAGACCCAGTACTTC. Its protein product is CASSWQDREGQETQYF.

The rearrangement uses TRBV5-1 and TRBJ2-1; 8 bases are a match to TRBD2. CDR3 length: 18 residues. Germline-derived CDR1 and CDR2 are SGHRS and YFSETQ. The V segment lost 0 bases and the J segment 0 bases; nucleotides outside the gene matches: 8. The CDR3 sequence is CASSLVSSGSHSYNEQFF. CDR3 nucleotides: TGCGCCAGCAGCTTGGTTTCGAGCGGGAGTCACTCCTACAATGAGCAGTTCTTC.

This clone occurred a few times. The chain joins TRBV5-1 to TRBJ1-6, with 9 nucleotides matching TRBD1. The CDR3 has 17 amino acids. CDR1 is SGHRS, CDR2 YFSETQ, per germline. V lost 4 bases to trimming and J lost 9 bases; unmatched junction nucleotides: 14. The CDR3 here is CASSKDTRTGVGSPLHF. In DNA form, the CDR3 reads TGCGCCAGCAGCAAAGATACGAGGACAGGGGTGGGTTCACCCCTCCACTTT.

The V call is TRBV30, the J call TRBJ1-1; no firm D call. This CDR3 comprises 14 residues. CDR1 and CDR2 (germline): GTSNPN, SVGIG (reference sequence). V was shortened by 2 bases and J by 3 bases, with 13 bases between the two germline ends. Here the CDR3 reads CAWSRSRFDTEAFF. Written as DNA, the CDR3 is TGTGCCTGGAGTCGGAGCAGGTTCGACACTGAAGCTTTCTTT.

The CDR3 is CASSRDRRNTEAFF. The DNA of the CDR3 is TGTGCCAGTAGTAGGGACAGGAGGAACACTGAAGCTTTCTTT. This chain links TRBV19 with TRBJ1-1; 8 bases are a match to TRBD1. The CDR3 extends over 14 amino acids. With V trimmed by 4 bases and J by 1 base, 2 bases remained unmatched. The germline gives CDR1 LNHDA, CDR2 SQIVND (reference sequence). Together with reference TRBV19 and TRBJ1-1, the CDR3 gives the full variable domain: DGGITQSPKYLFRKEGQNVTLSCEQNLNHDAMYWYRQDPGQGLRLIYYSQIVNDFQKGDIAEGYSVSREKKESFPLTVTSAQKNPTAFYLCASSRDRRNTEAFFGQGTRLTVV.

The CDR3 bases are TGTGCCAGCAGCACTGGGACAGGGGCCTACGAGCAGTACTTC. Its translation: CASSTGTGAYEQYF. This chain connects TRBV5-6 to TRBJ2-7, with 10 nucleotides matching TRBD1. The CDR3 consists of 14 residues. Trimming at V came to 4 bases and at J to 2 bases, leaving 3 bases not matched to a gene. Germline V lookup: CDR1 SGHDT, CDR2 YYEEEE.

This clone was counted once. CDR3 sequence: CASSYRQIMNTEAFF. In DNA, the CDR3 is TGTGCCAGCAGTTATAGGCAAATAATGAACACTGAAGCTTTCTTT. V gene TRBV6-5 combines with J gene TRBJ1-1, with D unresolved. V lost 3 bases to trimming and J lost 0 bases, with 11 bases between them. The CDR3 has 15 residues. Germline CDR1 and CDR2: MNHEY and SVGAGI.

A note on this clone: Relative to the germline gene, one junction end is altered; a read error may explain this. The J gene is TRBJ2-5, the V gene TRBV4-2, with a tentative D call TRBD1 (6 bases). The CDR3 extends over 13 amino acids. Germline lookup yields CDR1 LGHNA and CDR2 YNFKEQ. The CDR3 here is CASRQEGEETQYF. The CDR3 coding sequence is TGTGCCAGCAGGCAAGAGGGGGAAGAGACCCAGTACTTC.

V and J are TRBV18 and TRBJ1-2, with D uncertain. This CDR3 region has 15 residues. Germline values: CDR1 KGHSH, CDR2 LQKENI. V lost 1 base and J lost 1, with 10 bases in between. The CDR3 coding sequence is TGTGCCAGCTCACCACTTGGGCAGATTAACTATGGCTACACCTTC. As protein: CASSPLGQINYGYTF.

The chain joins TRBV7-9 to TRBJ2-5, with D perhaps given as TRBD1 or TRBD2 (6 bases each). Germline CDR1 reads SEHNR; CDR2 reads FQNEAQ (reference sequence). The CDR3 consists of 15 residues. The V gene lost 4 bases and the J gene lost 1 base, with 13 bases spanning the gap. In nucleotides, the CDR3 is TGTGCCAGCAGCTACCCGGGGGCCCGCCAAGAGACCCAGTACTTC. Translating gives CASSYPGARQETQYF.